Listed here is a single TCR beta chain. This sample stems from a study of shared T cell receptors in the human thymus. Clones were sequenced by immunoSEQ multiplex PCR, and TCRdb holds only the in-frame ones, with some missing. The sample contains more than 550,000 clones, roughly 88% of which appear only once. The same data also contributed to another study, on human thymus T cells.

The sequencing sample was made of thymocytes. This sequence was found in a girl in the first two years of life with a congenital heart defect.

CDR3 bases: TGTGCCAGCAGCTTACAGGTGGGGAGCTCCTACGAGCAGTACTTC. Protein: CASSLQVGSSYEQYF. The V call is TRBV7-6, the J call TRBJ2-7; tentatively, D is TRBD2 (5 bases). Germline lookup yields CDR1 SGHVS and CDR2 FNYEAQ. The CDR3 has 15 amino acids. Trimming stripped 2 bases from V and 0 bases from J, with 11 bases between.